A selection of T cell receptor beta chains follows, all from one sample in a study of T-cell memory formation after mild COVID-19. Each CDR3 protein is one row after TCRdb ran MiXCR on the 5' RACE reads. The table shows roughly 500,000 distinct CDR3 sequences, with about a fifth occurring only once. The sequencing input was PBMCs or a T cell subset sorted from them (not recorded which). These receptors all come from an adult woman who had mild COVID-19 (a few samples of this study predate the infection). Cell type and time point are not known. Each CDR3 is given with its conserved first and last residue. D genes are given only for firm matches. Where a row states a size, it is once, few, many or the class of an expanded clone; other rows omit it.

clone_size	v_call	j_call	d_call	cdr3_aa	cdr3_nt
few	TRBV5-4	TRBJ2-1	TRBD2	CASSLRGRLAGGYYNEQFF	TGTGCCAGCAGCTTGAGGGGTCGACTAGCGGGTGGTTACTACAATGAGCAGTTCTTC
many	TRBV4-3	TRBJ2-2	.	CASSQDLSSARGGELFF	TGCGCCAGCAGCCAAGATCTATCCAGCGCCCGTGGCGGGGAGCTGTTTTTT
few	TRBV18	TRBJ2-5	TRBD1	CASSAYPGGSGETQYF	TGTGCCAGCTCAGCCTATCCAGGGGGCTCAGGGGAGACCCAGTACTTC
few	TRBV4-3	TRBJ1-1	.	CASSQIVGAAQAFF	TGCGCCAGCAGCCAAATTGTAGGGGCGGCCCAAGCTTTCTTT
few	TRBV4-1	TRBJ2-7	.	CASSQDRGPSYEQYF	TGCGCCAGCAGCCAAGACAGGGGTCCGTCCTACGAGCAGTACTTC
.	TRBV7-3	TRBJ1-1	.	CASSQSARGNTEAFF	TGTGCCAGCAGCCAATCCGCCCGGGGGAACACTGAAGCTTTCTTT
.	TRBV9	TRBJ2-1	.	CASSVEASPKYNEQFF	TGTGCCAGCAGCGTAGAGGCTAGCCCAAAATACAATGAGCAGTTCTTC
few	TRBV15	TRBJ2-1	.	CATSTLSRLGPNEQFF	TGTGCCACCAGCACCTTGTCCCGATTGGGCCCCAATGAGCAGTTCTTC
few	TRBV12-3/TRBV12-4	TRBJ2-7	.	CASSFGGRYEQYF	TGTGCCAGCAGTTTCGGGGGGCGGTACGAGCAGTACTTC
few	TRBV4-3	TRBJ2-1	.	CASSQGVGRGNEQFF	TGCGCCAGCAGCCAAGGCGTCGGGAGAGGCAATGAGCAGTTCTTC